Below are 14 T cell receptor beta chains sequenced from a single sample in a study of technical replicates of blood from a handful of donors. Produced via immunoSEQ multiplex PCR; TCRdb's table is partial and in-frame only. The table shows about 72,000 clones, with around nine tenths occurring only once. The sample taken for sequencing was T cells isolated from PBMCs. The receptors derive from a human donor in good health.

The chain recombines TRBV25-1 with TRBJ1-1; D remains ambiguous. The germline CDR1 and CDR2 sequences are MGHDK and SYGVNS. With 3 bases removed from V and 10 bases from J, the gap between germline ends came to 15 bases. The CDR3 extends over 13 amino acids. Written as DNA, the CDR3 is TGTGCCAGCAGTGATATATCCGGTCGTGGAGCTTTCTTT. Amino acid sequence: CASSDISGRGAFF.

The V gene is TRBV4-1, the J gene TRBJ2-5; 8 nucleotides agree with TRBD2. There are 15 residues in the CDR3. Germline V gene lookup returns CDR1 MGHRA and CDR2 YSYEKL. The J segment lost 1 base and the V segment lost 8 bases, leaving 9 bases of the junction unmatched. The CDR3 spells CASRRIAGTQETQYF. CDR3 coding DNA: TGCGCCAGCCGGAGGATAGCGGGGACCCAAGAGACCCAGTACTTC.

The J gene is TRBJ1-2, the V gene TRBV5-4; TRBD1 matches 8 bases. The length of the CDR3 is 13 residues. The germline V gene encodes CDR1 SGHNT and CDR2 YYREEE (reference sequence). Losses at the gene ends were 4 bases for V and 8 bases for J; bases not matched to a gene: 7. The DNA of the CDR3 is TGTGCCAGCAGCCCGGGACAGGTTGAGGGCTACACCTTC. Protein sequence: CASSPGQVEGYTF.

This rearrangement joins TRBV5-1 to TRBJ2-7; D unresolved. CDR1 and CDR2 from the germline V gene are SGHRS and YFSETQ. Trimming took 0 bases from V and 3 from J, leaving 4 bases between them. The CDR3 runs to 12 residues. The CDR3 DNA sequence: TGCGCCAGCAGCTTGGGAGACTACGAGCAGTACTTC. This sequence encodes CASSLGDYEQYF.

This chain uses TRBV5-6 with TRBJ2-7; TRBD1 matches 10 bases. The CDR3 contains 15 residues. Germline-derived CDR1 and CDR2 are SGHDT and YYEEEE. Losses at the gene ends were 2 bases for V and 5 bases for J; bases not matched to a gene: 7. The CDR3 spells CASSLYGTGVHEQYF. For the CDR3, the DNA is TGTGCCAGCAGCTTATATGGGACAGGGGTCCACGAGCAGTACTTC.

This chain uses TRBV7-9 with TRBJ2-2, with 8 bases that match TRBD2. This CDR3 has 15 amino acids. With 4 bases clipped from V and 7 bases from J, the junction kept 8 bases outside the gene matches. Per germline, CDR1 SEHNR and CDR2 FQNEAQ (reference sequence). The CDR3 reads CASSSTAGVVGELFF. The CDR3 region has the DNA TGTGCCAGCAGCTCGACAGCGGGAGTGGTCGGGGAGCTGTTTTTT.

The chain links TRBV7-3 to TRBJ2-3; tentatively, D is TRBD1 (7 bases). CDR3 length equals 15 residues. Between the trimmed V and J ends, which lost 0 bases and 6 bases, there was a span of 13 bases. CDR1 and CDR2 from the germline V gene are SGHTA and FQGTGA. The CDR3, as DNA: TGTGCCAGCAGCTTAACCCCGTCAGGGGGGGATACGCAGTATTTT. Translating gives CASSLTPSGGDTQYF. The complete variable domain, with remaining parts taken from reference TRBV7-3 and TRBJ2-3, reads GAGVSQTPSNKVTEKGKYVELRCDPISGHTALYWYRQSLGQGPEFLIYFQGTGAADDSGLPNDRFFAVRPEGSVSTLKIQRTERGDSAVYLCASSLTPSGGDTQYFGPGTRLTVL.

The CDR3 loop is CSVDVDRGYSYEQYF. As DNA, the CDR3 is TGCAGCGTTGACGTGGACAGGGGATATTCCTACGAGCAGTACTTC. The chain uses TRBV29-1 and TRBJ2-7, with 9 bases fitting TRBD1. Trimming cost V 3 bases and J 1 base; bases outside gene matches: 7. The length of the CDR3 is 15 residues. In germline, CDR1 is SQVTM, CDR2 ANQGSEA.

V and J are TRBV10-3 and TRBJ1-4; 10 bases map to TRBD1. Germline CDR1 ENHRY, CDR2 SYGVKD. V shed 3 bases and J 8 bases; nucleotides not matched to a gene: 3. This CDR3 spans 14 amino acids. This CDR3 is CAISDRQGAEKLFF. CDR3 nucleotides: TGTGCCATCAGTGACCGACAGGGGGCGGAAAAACTGTTTTTT.

V usage is TRBV9 and J usage is TRBJ1-2; maybe TRBD1 (6 bases). Between the trimmed V and J ends, which lost 7 bases and 0 bases, there was a span of 19 bases. The germline CDR1 and CDR2 sequences are SGDLS and YYNGEE. CDR3 length: 16 residues. The CDR3 protein is CASVPGTTISNYGYTF. The CDR3 bases are TGTGCCAGCGTTCCCGGGACAACTATTTCTAACTATGGCTACACCTTC.

The chain links TRBV29-1 to TRBJ2-7, with a weak D call TRBD1 (6 bases). CDR1 and CDR2 from the germline V gene are SQVTM and ANQGSEA. The CDR3 is 13 residues long. V was pared by 6 bases and J by 3 bases, with 15 bases between. The CDR3 bases are TGCAGCGTAGGGGAAGGACAGATCTACGAGCAGTACTTC. Its translation: CSVGEGQIYEQYF.

This chain joins TRBV2 and TRBJ2-1; 9 nucleotides agree with TRBD2. The CDR3 runs 15 residues. Unmatched junction bases numbered 6, after V lost 7 bases and J lost 2 bases. Per germline, CDR1 SNHLY and CDR2 FYNNEI. The CDR3 bases are TGTGCCAGCAAAATAGCGGGAGAGGCCTACAATGAGCAGTTCTTC. This codes for CASKIAGEAYNEQFF.

The count of this clone is one. This sequence joins TRBV5-1 and TRBJ1-2; 8 bases map to TRBD1. The germline V gene encodes CDR1 SGHRS and CDR2 YFSETQ. The V and J ends lost 4 bases and 8 bases, in that order; junction bases with no gene match: 10. The CDR3 totals 14 residues. In DNA, the CDR3 is TGCGCCAGCAGCGCTACCTCAGGGGGCGAGGGCTACACCTTC. It translates to CASSATSGGEGYTF.

The V and J genes are TRBV27 and TRBJ2-7; TRBD1 matches 7 bases. The CDR3 runs to 16 residues. The V and J ends lost 5 bases and 7 bases, in that order; junction bases with no gene match: 17. Germline V gene sequence: CDR1 MNHEY, CDR2 SMNVEV (reference sequence). CDR3 sequence reads: CASSTYRDSALGEQYF. In nucleotides, the CDR3 is TGTGCCAGCAGTACCTACCGGGACAGCGCTTTGGGGGAGCAGTACTTC.